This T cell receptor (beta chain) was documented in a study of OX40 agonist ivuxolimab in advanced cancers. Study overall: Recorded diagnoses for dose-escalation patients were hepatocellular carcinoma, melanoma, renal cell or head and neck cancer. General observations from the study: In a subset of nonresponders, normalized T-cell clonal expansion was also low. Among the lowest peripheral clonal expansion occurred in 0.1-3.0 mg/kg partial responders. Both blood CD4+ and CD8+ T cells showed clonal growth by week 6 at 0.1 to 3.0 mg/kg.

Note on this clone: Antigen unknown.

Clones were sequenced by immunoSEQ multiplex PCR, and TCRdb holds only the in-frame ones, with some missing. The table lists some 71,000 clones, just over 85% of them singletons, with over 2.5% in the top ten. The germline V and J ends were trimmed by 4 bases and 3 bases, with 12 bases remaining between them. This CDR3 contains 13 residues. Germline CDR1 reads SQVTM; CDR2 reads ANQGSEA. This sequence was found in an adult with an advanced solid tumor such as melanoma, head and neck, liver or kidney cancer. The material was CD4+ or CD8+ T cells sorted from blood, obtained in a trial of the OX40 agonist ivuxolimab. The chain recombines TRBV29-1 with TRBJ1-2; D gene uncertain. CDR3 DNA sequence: TGCAGCGTTGCACTCTCTCGGGACTATGGCTACACCTTC. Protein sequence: CSVALSRDYGYTF.